This T cell receptor (beta chain) was found in a study of cytomegalovirus exposure and HLA in healthy donors. Study-wide results and limits: The likely origin of a cluster of highly shared sequence variants was a sequencing artifact. Previously analyzed data showed that most TCR beta V segments were productive at a frequency of about 90% or about 30%. Several of the most significant clusters were apparently associated with common viral pathogens in a later analysis.

Points on this clone: Its antigen is currently unknown.

It was with 60 Vbeta and 13 Jbeta primers that the PCR ran. The table came from immunoSEQ multiplex PCR; TCRdb's copy has only in-frame clones and leaves some out. Here the sample spans around 140,000 clones, 60% to 80% being singletons. Per germline, CDR1 MNHEY and CDR2 SVGAGI. The CDR3 is 14 residues long. Between the trimmed V and J ends, which lost 3 bases and 1 base, there was a span of 9 bases. Sequencing used PBMCs. The V gene is TRBV6-5, the J gene TRBJ1-1; D unclear. This TCR was recovered from a man between 45 and 60 years old in good health and CMV-seropositive. DNA for the CDR3: TGTGCCAGCAGTTATTTACAGAAGAACACTGAAGCTTTCTTT. Protein product: CASSYLQKNTEAFF.